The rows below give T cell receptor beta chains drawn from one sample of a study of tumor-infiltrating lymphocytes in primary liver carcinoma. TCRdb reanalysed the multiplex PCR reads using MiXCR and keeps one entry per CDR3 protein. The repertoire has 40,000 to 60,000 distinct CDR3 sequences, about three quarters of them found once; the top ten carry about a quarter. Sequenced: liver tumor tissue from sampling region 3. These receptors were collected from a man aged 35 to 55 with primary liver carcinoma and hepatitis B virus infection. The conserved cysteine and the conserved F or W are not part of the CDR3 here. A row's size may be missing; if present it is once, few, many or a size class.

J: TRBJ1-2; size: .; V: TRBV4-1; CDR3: ASSQEADTNYGYT
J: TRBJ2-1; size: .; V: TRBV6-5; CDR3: DSSTGGLAGYNEQF
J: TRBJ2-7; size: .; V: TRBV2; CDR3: ASSEGTGIGEQY
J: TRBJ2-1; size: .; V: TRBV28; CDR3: ASSSRAGGSYNEQL
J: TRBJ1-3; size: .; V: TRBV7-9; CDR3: ASSLTGGSGNIIY
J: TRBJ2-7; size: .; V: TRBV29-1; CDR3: SGHLDPSRGDEQY
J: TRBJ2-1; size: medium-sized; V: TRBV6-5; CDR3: ASSYSSHEQF
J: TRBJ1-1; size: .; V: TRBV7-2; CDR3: ASSFDSMNTEAF
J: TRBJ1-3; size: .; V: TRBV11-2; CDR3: DSAHGAGSTIY
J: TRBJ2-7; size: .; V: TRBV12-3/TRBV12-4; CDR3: ASSATGDCEQY
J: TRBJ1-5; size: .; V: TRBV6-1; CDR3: ASSGRWTIDQPQH
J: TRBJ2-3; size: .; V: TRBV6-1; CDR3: ASSGGGANTDTQY
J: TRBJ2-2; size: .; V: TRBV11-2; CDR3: ASSLVALEGTGELF
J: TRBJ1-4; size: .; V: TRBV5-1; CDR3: ASSMATGGGEKLF
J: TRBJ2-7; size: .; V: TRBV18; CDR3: ASSPPGLARFEQY
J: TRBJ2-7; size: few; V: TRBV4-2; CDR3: ASSVQRDGRYEQY
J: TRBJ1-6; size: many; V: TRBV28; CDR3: ASRKQGSLGRPLH
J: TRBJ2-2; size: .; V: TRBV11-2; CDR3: AITLAALAGTGELF
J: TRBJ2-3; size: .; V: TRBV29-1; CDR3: SVTPSGDTDTQY
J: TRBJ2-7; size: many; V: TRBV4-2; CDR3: ASSQEFRASSYEQY
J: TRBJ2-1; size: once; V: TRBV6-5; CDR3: VNSPLTPEQGYNEQF
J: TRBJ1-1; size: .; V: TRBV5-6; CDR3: ASSLEVSDMGRSTEAF
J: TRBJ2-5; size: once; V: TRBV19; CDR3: ASSHRAGAQY
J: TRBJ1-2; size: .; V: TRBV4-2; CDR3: ANSQEGQGGNYGYT
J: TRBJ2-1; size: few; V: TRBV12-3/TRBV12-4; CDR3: ASSPGTSGISYSEQS
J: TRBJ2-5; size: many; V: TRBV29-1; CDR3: SVDQGHQQETQY
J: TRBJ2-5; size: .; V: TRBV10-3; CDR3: AISMDKQTQY
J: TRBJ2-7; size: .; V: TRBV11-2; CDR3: ASSQYSGGDYEQC
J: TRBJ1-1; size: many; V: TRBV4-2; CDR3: ASSQLKEGTEAF
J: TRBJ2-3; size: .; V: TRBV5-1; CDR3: ASSLTNGSTDTQY
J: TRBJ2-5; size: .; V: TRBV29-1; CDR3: SVSAVQGAQY
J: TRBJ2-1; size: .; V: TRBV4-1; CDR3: ASSSRARSSYNEQF
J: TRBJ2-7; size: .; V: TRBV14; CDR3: ASNQYTGFTYEQY
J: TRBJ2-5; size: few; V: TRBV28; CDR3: ASSLGLEEGQGTQY
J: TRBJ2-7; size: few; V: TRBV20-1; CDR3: SALSGMNSYEQY
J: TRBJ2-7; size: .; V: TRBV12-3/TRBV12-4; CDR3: AGCETSGYEQY
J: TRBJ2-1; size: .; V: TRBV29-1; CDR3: SRLAGQGVDEQF
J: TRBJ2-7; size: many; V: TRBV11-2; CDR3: ASSRGSSRAYEQY
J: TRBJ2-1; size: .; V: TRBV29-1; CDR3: SVVGTSGKGAHNEQF
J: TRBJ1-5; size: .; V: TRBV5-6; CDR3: ASTSPRDRSLAQH
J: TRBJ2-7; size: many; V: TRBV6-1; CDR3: ASSAPGIPLAYEQY
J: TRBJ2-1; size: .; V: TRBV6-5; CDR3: VSRSRQGALQLNVQF
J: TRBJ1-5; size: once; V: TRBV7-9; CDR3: ARIRVTGYSNQPQH
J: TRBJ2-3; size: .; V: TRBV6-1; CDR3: ANSDRQEATDTQY
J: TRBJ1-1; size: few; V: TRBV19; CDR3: ASRTYETMNTEAF
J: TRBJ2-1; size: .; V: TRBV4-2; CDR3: ASSQPGLAGEPGNEQF
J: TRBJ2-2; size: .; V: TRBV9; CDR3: ASSVTTGADTGELF
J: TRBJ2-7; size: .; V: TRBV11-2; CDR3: ASTPLKAAHYERY
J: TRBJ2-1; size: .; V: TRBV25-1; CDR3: ASSATPRGLYNEQF